This paragraph covers one T cell receptor beta chain sequence. Its specific antigen is unknown. Per-base qualities were not stored, and no clone one base away is much larger. Reading the germline V gene gives CDR1 SQVTM and CDR2 ANQGSEA. V is cut back by 6 bases and J by 7 bases, with 9 bases in the junction unmatched. From its cysteine to its phenylalanine, the CDR3 spans 13 amino acids. The kept DNA is CDR3 alone, 39 bases in frame from the first base. The entry originates in a study of type 1 regulatory T cells (dated by TCRdb to about 2021). General notes on the study: The study characterized an in vitro protocol that generated a Tr1-enriched, alloantigen-specific CD4 T cell product named T-allo10. T-allo10 was being evaluated clinically in patients with hematological malignancies who were receiving allogeneic hematopoietic stem cell transplantation.

Instrument used: Illumina MiSeq. Through fastp at Q25 and MiXCR, TCRdb rebuilt clones from the public reads, retaining in-frame beta chains. Here each entry gathers all rows of one CDR3 protein and keeps the most common genes and DNA. The sample table lists tens of thousands of distinct CDR3 sequences, roughly 20% of them with a count of one. Less than 10% of the sample goes to the ten largest clones. General conclusions and limits of the study: Compared with non-Tr1 cells, Tr1 cells had a narrower TCR repertoire, and the study took this difference to reflect clonal expansion driven by alloantigen.

The V gene is TRBV29-1 and the J gene is TRBJ2-7, and TRBD2 aligns with 10 junction nucleotides. The source of this sequence is a human donor in good health. The material sequenced was cultured type 1 regulatory T (Tr1) cells, either the whole culture or a sorted fraction (not recorded which). The sample's cell subset or site label is to be understood as: type 1 regulatory T cells sorted from the T-allo10 product. CDR3 loop: CSVRTSGPGEQYF. In nucleotides, the sequence is TGCAGCGTCCGGACTAGCGGCCCGGGAGAGCAGTACTTC.